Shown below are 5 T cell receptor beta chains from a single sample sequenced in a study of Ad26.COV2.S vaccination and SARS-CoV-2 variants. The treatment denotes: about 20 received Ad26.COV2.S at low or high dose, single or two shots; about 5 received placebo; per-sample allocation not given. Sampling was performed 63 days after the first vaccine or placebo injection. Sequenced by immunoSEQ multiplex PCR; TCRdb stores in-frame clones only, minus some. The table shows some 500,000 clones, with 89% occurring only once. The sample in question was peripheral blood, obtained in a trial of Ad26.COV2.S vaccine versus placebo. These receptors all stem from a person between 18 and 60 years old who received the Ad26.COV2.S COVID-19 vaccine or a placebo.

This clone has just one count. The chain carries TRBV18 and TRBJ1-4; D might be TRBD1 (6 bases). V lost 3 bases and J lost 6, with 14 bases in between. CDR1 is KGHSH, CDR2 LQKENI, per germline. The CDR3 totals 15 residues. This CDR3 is CASSPRQNRDEKLFF. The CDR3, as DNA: TGTGCCAGCTCACCGCGTCAGAACAGGGATGAAAAACTGTTTTTT.

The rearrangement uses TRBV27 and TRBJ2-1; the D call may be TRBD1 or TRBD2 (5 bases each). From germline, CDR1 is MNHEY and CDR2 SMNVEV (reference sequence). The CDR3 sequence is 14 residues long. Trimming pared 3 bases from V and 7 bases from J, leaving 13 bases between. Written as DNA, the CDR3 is TGTGCCAGCAGTTTCGGGGCGAGGTGGAATGAGCAGTTCTTC. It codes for CASSFGARWNEQFF.

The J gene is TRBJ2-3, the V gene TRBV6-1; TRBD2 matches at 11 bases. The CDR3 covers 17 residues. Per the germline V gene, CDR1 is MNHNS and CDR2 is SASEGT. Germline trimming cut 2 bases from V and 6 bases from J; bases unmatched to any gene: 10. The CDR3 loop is CASSEHPTSGGSDTQYF. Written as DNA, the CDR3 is TGTGCCAGCAGTGAACACCCCACTAGCGGGGGATCTGATACGCAGTATTTT.

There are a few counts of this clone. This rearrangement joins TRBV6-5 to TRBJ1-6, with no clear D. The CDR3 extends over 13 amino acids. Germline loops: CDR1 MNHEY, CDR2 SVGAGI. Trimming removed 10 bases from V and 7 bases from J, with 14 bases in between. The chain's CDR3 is CATYGKVNSPLHF. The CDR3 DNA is TGTGCCACCTACGGGAAAGTAAATTCACCCCTCCACTTT.

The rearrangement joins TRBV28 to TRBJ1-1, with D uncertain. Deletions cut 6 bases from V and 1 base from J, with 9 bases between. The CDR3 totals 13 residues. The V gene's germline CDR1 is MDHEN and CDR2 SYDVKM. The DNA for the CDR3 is TGTGCCAGCAGGGACTCTTGGAACACTGAAGCTTTCTTT. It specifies CASRDSWNTEAFF.